Sequencing of this TCR beta chain was carried out in a study of identical twins. Study outcomes and limitations: Without tracking the same donors, conclusions rested on cross-sectional statistical analysis. Cord blood beta clonotypes present at high abundance carried fewer insertions; no such pattern appeared in memory repertoires.

In regard to this clonotype: No antigen is known for it.

This CDR3 is 13 amino acids long. Between the trimmed V and J ends, which lost 3 bases and 6 bases, there was a span of 9 bases. Germline CDR1 reads LGHDT; CDR2 reads YNNKEL (reference sequence). Template switching created a universal primer site, and the cDNA included unique molecular identifiers. TCRdb independently ran MiXCR on the 5' RACE reads; one entry per CDR3 protein. The sample includes roughly 250,000 distinct CDR3 sequences, roughly 13% seen only once; the top ten take 8.8%. What was sequenced was memory (CD45RO+) T cells sorted from blood. The rearrangement joins TRBV3-1 to TRBJ2-1; TRBD1 might be the D (6 bases). The TCR sequence derives from a woman between 18 and 29 years old in good health. The DNA of the CDR3 is TGTGCCAGCAGCCAGGTACAGGGCAATGAGCAGTTCTTC. Translated: CASSQVQGNEQFF.